This TCR beta chain was captured in a study of cytomegalovirus exposure and HLA in healthy donors. For the study at large: Tens of millions of unique TCR sequences came from HLA-typed donors in an early release.

Donors were nominally healthy when sampled, though unrecorded immune exposures were likely. The PCR employed 60 Vbeta primers together with 13 Jbeta primers. Assay used: immunoSEQ multiplex PCR; TCRdb lists only in-frame clones, some missing. The table lists 120,000 or so clones, roughly 82% of them singletons. V lost 0 bases and J 8 bases, leaving 13 bases between the germline ends. Germline assignment: CDR1 SEHNR and CDR2 FQNEAQ (reference sequence). This CDR3 contains 14 residues. Remarks on this clone: Its matching antigen is unknown.

Study-wide results and caveats: In vitro data verified three CMV-associated chains as specific for CMV antigens.

This TCR derives from a human donor in good health. The material sequenced was PBMCs. The V call is TRBV7-9, the J call TRBJ1-2, with TRBD1 as a possible D gene (6 bases). The CDR3 coding sequence is TGTGCCAGCAGCTTAGCGAACAGGGTGGGCGGCTACACCTTC. This encodes CASSLANRVGGYTF.